The present TCR beta chain was sequenced within a study of tumor-infiltrating lymphocytes in localized non-small cell lung cancer. Sequencing was performed with immunoSEQ multiplex PCR; in TCRdb, only in-frame clones are kept and a portion is missing. This table holds under 35,000 clones, roughly 88% found once. Germline V CDR1 and CDR2: KGHSH, LQKENI. V dropped 4 bases and J dropped 0 bases, with 4 bases sitting between them. This CDR3 is 12 amino acids long. The sequence came from a human donor with non-small cell lung cancer. The chain joins TRBV18 to TRBJ2-7; D gene ambiguous. The sample consisted of lung tumor tissue. The CDR3 is CASSLPSYEQYF. In DNA, the CDR3 is TGTGCCAGCTCACTCCCCTCCTACGAGCAGTACTTC.